The next 25 T cell receptor beta chains were all read from a single sample in a study of shared clonotypes between healthy human individuals. TCRdb keeps only in-frame clones here, not all; method: immunoSEQ multiplex PCR. The repertoire holds about 2.5 million clones, with under 95% as singletons. Input material: naive CD4+ T cells from PBMCs. Stated subset: CD45RA+ positively selected. The source is a man aged 18 to 29 in good health. Some clones in this sample may be carry-over from other donors' samples.

The V and J genes are TRBV5-6 and TRBJ1-5; D gene unclear. Germline CDR1 SGHDT, CDR2 YYEEEE. The germline V and J ends were trimmed by 2 bases and 2 bases, with 11 bases remaining between them. This CDR3 has 15 residues. CDR3 sequence (DNA): TGTGCCAGCAGCTTTCGCGGGCTAGGCAATCAGCCCCAGCATTTT. Translating gives CASSFRGLGNQPQHF.

The chain combines TRBV25-1 with TRBJ1-5; no clear D gene. CDR1 is MGHDK, CDR2 SYGVNS, per germline. Trimming stripped 2 bases from V and 2 bases from J, with 4 bases between. The CDR3 covers 13 residues. CDR3 bases: TGTGCCAGCAGTGAAGCGGGCAATCAGCCCCAGCATTTT. Translation gives CASSEAGNQPQHF.

The chain recombines TRBV5-6 with TRBJ1-6; D is unresolved. The V end was cut by 4 bases, the J end by 7 bases, with 12 bases between. Germline lookup yields CDR1 SGHDT and CDR2 YYEEEE. This CDR3 contains 14 residues. Here the CDR3 DNA reads TGTGCCAGCAGCCCCGCGGAGGTCAATTCACCCCTCCACTTT. As protein: CASSPAEVNSPLHF. The full variable domain, completed using reference TRBV5-6 and TRBJ1-6, is DAGVTQSPTHLIKTRGQQVTLRCSPKSGHDTVSWYQQALGQGPQFIFQYYEEEERQRGNFPDRFSGHQFPNYSSELNVNALLLGDSALYLCASSPAEVNSPLHFGNGTRLTVT.

The rearrangement uses TRBV5-4 and TRBJ2-7; 11 bases line up with TRBD2. V lost 6 bases to trimming and J lost 1 base; unmatched junction nucleotides: 6. This CDR3 region has 15 residues. CDR1 and CDR2 from the germline V gene are SGHNT and YYREEE (reference sequence). The CDR3 spells CASTSGTSGSYEQYF. CDR3 in DNA: TGTGCCAGCACCTCCGGGACTAGCGGTTCCTACGAGCAGTACTTC. Complete variable domain (other parts from reference TRBV5-4 and TRBJ2-7): ETGVTQSPTHLIKTRGQQVTLRCSSQSGHNTVSWYQQALGQGPQFIFQYYREEENGRGNFPPRFSGLQFPNYSSELNVNALELDDSALYLCASTSGTSGSYEQYFGPGTRLTVT.

The chain combines TRBV4-1 with TRBJ1-1; D might be TRBD1 (5 bases). The germline V gene has CDR1 MGHRA and CDR2 YSYEKL. CDR3 length: 14 amino acids. Trimming stripped 4 bases from V and 7 bases from J, with 16 bases between. The CDR3 here is CASSRGPFGDEAFF. The CDR3 DNA sequence: TGCGCCAGCAGCCGGGGCCCTTTCGGGGATGAAGCTTTCTTT.

The rearrangement uses TRBV28 and TRBJ2-5, with D perhaps TRBD1 (8 bases). Deletions cut 6 bases from V and 9 bases from J, with 20 bases between. The length of the CDR3 is 14 residues. CDR1 MDHEN and CDR2 SYDVKM come from the germline V gene. CDR3: CASSDRGGAVPQYF. The CDR3 DNA sequence: TGTGCCAGCAGCGACAGGGGAGGGGCGGTACCCCAGTACTTC.

The chain links TRBV2 to TRBJ2-5; D is unclear. The CDR3 runs to 12 residues. The germline V gene has CDR1 SNHLY and CDR2 FYNNEI. The ends were cut back, 6 bases at V and 4 bases at J, with 9 bases in the middle. The CDR3 here is CASRERSETQYF. CDR3 nucleotides: TGTGCCAGCAGGGAAAGGTCAGAGACCCAGTACTTC.

The CDR3 here is CASSLRIGGGELFF. The CDR3 nucleotides are TGTGCCAGCAGTTTACGGATAGGGGGCGGGGAGCTGTTTTTT. The genes are TRBV28 and TRBJ2-2, with a tentative D call TRBD1 (6 bases). Trimming cost V 2 bases and J 7 bases, with 11 bases left between them. Germline V lookup: CDR1 MDHEN, CDR2 SYDVKM. The CDR3 runs 14 residues.

The chain couples TRBV28 to TRBJ2-7; TRBD2 matches 7 bases. Trimming removed 6 bases from V and 3 bases from J; junction bases left unmatched: 17. The CDR3 totals 17 residues. From germline, CDR1 is MDHEN and CDR2 SYDVKM. Here the CDR3 reads CASSPKRAGERSYEQYF. CDR3 DNA: TGTGCCAGCAGCCCAAAACGCGCGGGGGAACGGAGCTACGAGCAGTACTTC.

V usage is TRBV7-9 and J usage is TRBJ2-2, with TRBD1 identical over 8 bases. The CDR3 contains 16 residues. Germline V lookup: CDR1 SEHNR, CDR2 FQNEAQ (reference sequence). Trimming removed 5 bases from V and 3 bases from J; junction bases left unmatched: 8. The CDR3 DNA reads as TGTGCCAGCAGCCGACAGGGGAACCTAGACACCGGGGAGCTGTTTTTT. It codes for CASSRQGNLDTGELFF.

The V gene is TRBV19, the J gene TRBJ1-1, with D possibly matching TRBD1 (6 bases). The V end was cut by 7 bases, the J end by 8 bases, with 23 bases between. Germline assignment: CDR1 LNHDA and CDR2 SQIVND (reference sequence). This CDR3 region has 15 residues. The CDR3 DNA reads TGTGCCAGTACCAATCGGGTAACAGGGATGGGAGAAGCTTTCTTT. It is translated as CASTNRVTGMGEAFF.

The chain has TRBV18 and TRBJ2-7; TRBD2 might be the D (6 bases). Germline V gene data show CDR1 as KGHSH and CDR2 as LQKENI. The CDR3 has 14 amino acids. V gave up 4 bases and J gave up 6 bases, with 16 bases separating them. CDR3: CASSLTSGVGEQYF. In DNA form, the CDR3 reads TGTGCCAGCTCACTCACTTCGGGGGTCGGCGAGCAGTACTTC.

This clone was counted a few times. The V gene is TRBV18, the J gene TRBJ1-1, with D tentatively TRBD1 (5 bases). V was clipped by 3 bases and J by 7 bases, with 15 bases between them. Per germline, CDR1 KGHSH and CDR2 LQKENI. CDR3 size: 14 residues. The CDR3, as DNA: TGTGCCAGCTCACCCGGGACCCCAAGGGATGAAGCTTTCTTT. Translation gives CASSPGTPRDEAFF.

V gene TRBV27 combines with J gene TRBJ2-2, with 13 bases lining up with TRBD2. CDR1 MNHEY and CDR2 SMNVEV come from the germline V gene (reference sequence). V trimming: 5 bases; J trimming: 6 bases; junction bases outside the gene matches: 3. The CDR3 consists of 15 residues. This CDR3 is CASSILAGGSGELFF. As DNA, the CDR3 is TGTGCCAGCAGTATACTAGCGGGAGGGTCCGGGGAGCTGTTTTTT.

V is TRBV5-4 and J is TRBJ2-2, with D maybe TRBD2 (6 bases). Trimming took 3 bases from V and 0 from J, leaving 15 bases between them. This CDR3 comprises 17 residues. Germline V gives CDR1 SGHNT, CDR2 YYREEE (reference sequence). This CDR3 is CASSSLGGGANTGELFF. DNA of the CDR3: TGTGCCAGCAGCTCTCTCGGGGGAGGCGCGAACACCGGGGAGCTGTTTTTT.

The rearrangement links TRBV5-5 to TRBJ2-5, with D perhaps TRBD1 (6 bases). The CDR3 runs to 15 residues. Germline CDR1 and CDR2: SGHKS and YYEKEE (reference sequence). V was cut by 2 bases and J by 2 bases, with 13 bases left in between. The CDR3 protein is CASSFPTGLQETQYF. The CDR3 DNA is TGTGCCAGCAGCTTCCCCACAGGGCTACAAGAGACCCAGTACTTC.

The genes are TRBV15 and TRBJ2-7, with 12 bases matching TRBD1. There are 20 residues in the CDR3. V lost 5 bases, J lost 0 bases, and 17 bases stayed unmatched. Germline loops: CDR1 LNHNV, CDR2 YYDKDF (reference sequence). The chain's CDR3 is CATSGRPGQGAAKHSYEQYF. In DNA, the CDR3 is TGTGCCACCAGCGGAAGGCCGGGACAGGGGGCGGCCAAGCACTCCTACGAGCAGTACTTC.

The V call is TRBV28, the J call TRBJ1-1; D not certain. V was shortened by 7 bases and J by 0 bases, with 6 bases between the two germline ends. The CDR3 has 12 residues. From germline, CDR1 is MDHEN and CDR2 SYDVKM. CDR3 nucleotides: TGTGCCAGCAAAACAGTGAACACTGAAGCTTTCTTT. It is translated as CASKTVNTEAFF. The full variable domain, with the rest looked up from reference TRBV28 and TRBJ1-1, is DVKVTQSSRYLVKRTGEKVFLECVQDMDHENMFWYRQDPGLGLRLIYFSYDVKMKEKGDIPEGYSVSREKKERFSLILESASTNQTSMYLCASKTVNTEAFFGQGTRLTVV.

The rearrangement links TRBV2 to TRBJ1-2, with a tentative D call TRBD1 (6 bases). Germline assignment: CDR1 SNHLY and CDR2 FYNNEI. V lost 5 bases and J lost 7, with 17 bases in between. The CDR3 extends over 14 amino acids. CDR3 in amino acids: CASSFSTGSPGYTF. CDR3 nucleotide sequence: TGTGCCAGCAGTTTTTCTACAGGGAGTCCTGGCTACACCTTC.

The chain joins TRBV28 to TRBJ1-5, with D perhaps matching TRBD1 (6 bases). Germline CDR1 reads MDHEN; CDR2 reads SYDVKM. Trimming left V 10 bases short and J 10 bases short, with 17 bases between. This CDR3 has 12 residues. DNA of the CDR3: TGTGCCATAGGGGGGGCACAGGAACCCCAGCATTTT. It encodes CAIGGAQEPQHF.

V and J are TRBV2 and TRBJ2-5; tentative D call: TRBD2 (6 bases). The J call may be faulty, since TRBJ2-7 better matches the DNA end. This CDR3 is built from 11 residues. CDR1 and CDR2 from the germline V gene are SNHLY and FYNNEI. The CDR3 protein is CASRTGDEQYF. The CDR3 DNA sequence: TGTGCCAGCAGGACGGGGGACGAGCAGTACTTC.

This clone was seen just once. This sequence joins TRBV15 and TRBJ1-3; D remains unclear. The V and J ends lost 4 bases and 5 bases respectively, with 6 bases between them. The CDR3 extends over 12 amino acids. The germline CDR1 and CDR2 sequences are LNHNV and YYDKDF (reference sequence). The CDR3 region is CATSMGRNTIYF. The CDR3 DNA is TGTGCCACCAGCATGGGCCGAAACACCATATATTTT.

This rearrangement joins TRBV2 to TRBJ1-1; the match to TRBD1 covers 9 bases. The germline V gene encodes CDR1 SNHLY and CDR2 FYNNEI. With 5 bases clipped from V and 1 base from J, the junction kept 5 bases outside the gene matches. The CDR3 runs to 15 residues. The CDR3, as DNA: TGTGCCAGCAGTAGACAGGGGGGTGGGAACACTGAAGCTTTCTTT. The encoded protein is CASSRQGGGNTEAFF.

The rearrangement joins TRBV12-5 to TRBJ2-5, with a weak D call TRBD1 (6 bases). The length of the CDR3 is 13 residues. The germline CDR1 and CDR2 sequences are LGHNT and FRNRAP. V shed 3 bases and J shed 2 bases, with 7 bases lying between them. The chain's CDR3 is CASGFGQQETQYF. The CDR3 coding sequence is TGTGCTAGTGGTTTCGGACAGCAAGAGACCCAGTACTTC.

V and J are TRBV29-1 and TRBJ2-3, with D uncertain. Trimming pared 3 bases from V and 0 bases from J, leaving 7 bases between. The germline gives CDR1 SQVTM, CDR2 ANQGSEA. The CDR3 consists of 13 residues. The CDR3 DNA reads as TGCAGCGTTGACCTCAGGAGCACAGATACGCAGTATTTT. This codes for CSVDLRSTDTQYF.